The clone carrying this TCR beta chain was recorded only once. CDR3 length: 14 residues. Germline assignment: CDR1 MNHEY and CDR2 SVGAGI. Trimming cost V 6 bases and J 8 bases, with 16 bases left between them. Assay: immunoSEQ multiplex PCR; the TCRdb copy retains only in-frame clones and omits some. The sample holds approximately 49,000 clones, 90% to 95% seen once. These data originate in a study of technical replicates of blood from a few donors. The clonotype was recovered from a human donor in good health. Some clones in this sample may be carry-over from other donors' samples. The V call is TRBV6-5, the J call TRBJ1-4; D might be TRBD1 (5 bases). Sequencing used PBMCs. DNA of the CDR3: TGTGCCAGCAGGGGAACAGGCCTGGGGGAAAAACTGTTTTTT. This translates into CASRGTGLGEKLFF.